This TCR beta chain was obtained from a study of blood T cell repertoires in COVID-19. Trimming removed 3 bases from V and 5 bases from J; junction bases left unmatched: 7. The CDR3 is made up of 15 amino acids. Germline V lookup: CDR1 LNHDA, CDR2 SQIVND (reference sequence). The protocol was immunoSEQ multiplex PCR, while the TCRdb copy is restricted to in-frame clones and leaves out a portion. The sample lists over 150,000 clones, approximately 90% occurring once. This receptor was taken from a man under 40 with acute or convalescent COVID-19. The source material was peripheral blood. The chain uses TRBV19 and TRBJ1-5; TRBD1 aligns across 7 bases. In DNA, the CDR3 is TGTGCCAGTAGTATCTTGCGACAGGGTTATCAGCCCCAGCATTTT. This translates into CASSILRQGYQPQHF.